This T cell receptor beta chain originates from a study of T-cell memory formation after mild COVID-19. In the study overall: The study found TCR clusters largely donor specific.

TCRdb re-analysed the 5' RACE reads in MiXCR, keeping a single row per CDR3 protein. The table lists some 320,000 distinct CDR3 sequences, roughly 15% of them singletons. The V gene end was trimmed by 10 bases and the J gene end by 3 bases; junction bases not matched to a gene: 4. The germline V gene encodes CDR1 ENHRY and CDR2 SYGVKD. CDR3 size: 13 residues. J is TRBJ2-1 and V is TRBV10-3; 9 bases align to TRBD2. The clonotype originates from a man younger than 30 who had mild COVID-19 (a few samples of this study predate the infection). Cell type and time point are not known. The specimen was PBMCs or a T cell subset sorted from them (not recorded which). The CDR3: CATKRGDYNEQFF. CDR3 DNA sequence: TGTGCCACCAAGCGGGGGGACTACAATGAGCAGTTCTTC.